This T cell receptor (beta chain) was sequenced during a study of blood T cell repertoires in COVID-19. Study background: PBMCs, B-cell-depleted T cells, or T cells were the source of the cDNA or gDNA that made up the material.

Participant reports of clinical history set cohort assignment. Exposed participants encountered a COVID-19 case during the 2 weeks preceding study entry. The data were produced by immunoSEQ multiplex PCR, yet TCRdb's version contains in-frame clones alone and is incomplete. The table shows 200,000 to 250,000 clones, with under 90% occurring only once. The sequence was collected from a woman between 45 and 60 years old who had been exposed to COVID-19. Sequenced input: PBMCs or T cells enriched from blood (not recorded which).

The CDR3, as DNA: TGTGCCAGCTCACCGTCTGGGGACAGTCATTCACCCCTCCACTTT. Translated: CASSPSGDSHSPLHF. The rearrangement links TRBV18 to TRBJ1-6, with TRBD1 matching 7 bases. The germline gives CDR1 KGHSH, CDR2 LQKENI. The CDR3 is made up of 15 amino acids. V shed 3 bases, J shed 8 bases, and the junction held 7 bases outside the gene matches.